The 21 T cell receptor beta chains given below trace back to one sample, sequenced in a study of T cell responses to AZD1222 COVID-19 vaccine. TCRdb keeps only in-frame clones here, not all; method: immunoSEQ multiplex PCR. In the table there are over 65,000 clones, roughly nine tenths of which are singletons. Sequenced material: peripheral blood, taken on day 0 of AZD1222 vaccination. Receptors were obtained from an adult in good health.

The V and J genes are TRBV7-2 and TRBJ1-4; D may be TRBD1 (5 bases). With 4 bases removed from V and 8 bases from J, the gap between germline ends came to 11 bases. CDR3 size: 13 residues. Germline loops: CDR1 SGHTA, CDR2 FQGNSA. The DNA of the CDR3 is TGTGCCAGCAGCTCCGTAGGGGAGGAAAAACTGTTTTTT. Translation gives CASSSVGEEKLFF.

This clone was detected once. The rearrangement links TRBV2 to TRBJ2-7, with D unclear. V dropped 5 bases and J dropped 2 bases, with 7 bases sitting between them. CDR3 length: 12 residues. Germline CDR1 is SNHLY and CDR2 is FYNNEI. The CDR3 reads CASSSTAYEQYF. The CDR3 DNA reads TGTGCCAGCAGTTCCACAGCCTACGAGCAGTACTTC.

Worth noting for this clone: One end of the junction does not line up with germline, which may come from a read error. This chain connects TRBV6-5 to TRBJ2-5; D not resolved. Germline values: CDR1 MNHEY, CDR2 SVGAGI. CDR3 length equals 14 residues. In DNA, the CDR3 is TGTGCCAGCAGTAACTCGGACCCGTGGGAGACCCAGTACTTC. Translated: CASSNSDPWETQYF.

The chain employs TRBV27 and TRBJ1-2, with TRBD1 matching 9 bases. Germline CDR1 reads MNHEY; CDR2 reads SMNVEV (reference sequence). Trimming at V came to 3 bases and at J to 8 bases, leaving 10 bases not matched to a gene. The CDR3 has 15 amino acids. The CDR3 DNA reads TGTGCCAGCAGTTTTTCCCGGACAGGGGAAGGAGGCTACACCTTC. It specifies CASSFSRTGEGGYTF.

The chain employs TRBV19 and TRBJ2-2, with 8 bases matching TRBD1. This CDR3 is 15 amino acids long. Germline lookup yields CDR1 LNHDA and CDR2 SQIVND (reference sequence). Trimming removed 5 bases from V and 1 base from J; junction bases left unmatched: 3. The DNA for the CDR3 is TGTGCCAGTAGTGGAGGACAGGGGAACACCGGGGAGCTGTTTTTT. This gives the protein CASSGGQGNTGELFF.

The count of this clone is one. This chain links TRBV7-2 with TRBJ2-3; D may match TRBD1 or TRBD2 (5 bases each). Germline-derived CDR1 and CDR2 are SGHTA and FQGNSA. The CDR3 extends over 13 amino acids. V was cut by 7 bases and J by 4 bases, with 12 bases left in between. The CDR3 nucleotides read TGTGCCAGCACCCAGGGCGGGTCAGATACGCAGTATTTT. The encoded protein is CASTQGGSDTQYF.

The chain carries TRBV19 and TRBJ1-1; 9 bases agree with TRBD1. Germline CDR1 is LNHDA and CDR2 is SQIVND (reference sequence). The CDR3 is 14 amino acids. With V trimmed by 4 bases and J by 4 bases, 4 bases remained unmatched. The CDR3 here is CASSRDRASTEAFF. The CDR3 DNA is TGTGCCAGTAGTAGGGACAGGGCCAGCACTGAAGCTTTCTTT.

The chain joins TRBV27 to TRBJ2-7; D unresolved. Trimming left V 0 bases short and J 0 bases short, with 6 bases between. CDR1 is MNHEY, CDR2 SMNVEV, per germline (reference sequence). The length of the CDR3 is 14 residues. The CDR3 bases are TGTGCCAGCAGTTTATCACAAAGCTCCTACGAGCAGTACTTC. As protein: CASSLSQSSYEQYF.

This clone came up once. This rearrangement joins TRBV7-9 to TRBJ1-6; 9 positions match TRBD1. CDR1 SEHNR and CDR2 FQNEAQ come from the germline V gene (reference sequence). This CDR3 contains 14 residues. The V gene end was trimmed by 2 bases and the J gene end by 10 bases; junction bases not matched to a gene: 3. The CDR3 reads CASSLTDRGSPLHF. CDR3 sequence (DNA): TGTGCCAGCAGCTTAACGGACAGGGGATCACCCCTCCACTTT.

This chain connects TRBV5-1 to TRBJ1-1, with D perhaps matching TRBD1 (6 bases). The CDR3 contains 20 residues. Germline CDR1 is SGHRS and CDR2 is YFSETQ. Between the trimmed V and J ends, which lost 1 base and 0 bases, there was a span of 25 bases. This chain's CDR3 is CASSLPQGQTDHNLNTEAFF. In DNA, the CDR3 is TGCGCCAGCAGCTTGCCCCAAGGACAGACAGATCATAACCTGAACACTGAAGCTTTCTTT.

The rearrangement uses TRBV5-1 and TRBJ2-1; TRBD2 matches 13 bases. Germline assignment: CDR1 SGHRS and CDR2 YFSETQ. Trimming took 3 bases from V and 7 from J; bases not matched to a gene: 4. The CDR3 is 15 amino acids. The DNA for the CDR3 is TGCGCCAGCAGCTGGACTAGCGGGAGTACAAATGAGCAGTTCTTC. Protein sequence: CASSWTSGSTNEQFF.

This clone was detected only once. The V gene is TRBV3-1 (or the pseudogene TRBV3-2), the J gene TRBJ2-3, with TRBD2 matching 13 bases. The CDR3 extends over 16 amino acids. Germline assignment: CDR1 LGHDT and CDR2 YNNKEL (reference sequence). V lost 4 bases to trimming and J lost 0 bases; unmatched junction nucleotides: 1. The CDR3 is CASSLGLAGSTDTQYF. CDR3 nucleotide sequence: TGTGCCAGCAGCCTGGGACTAGCGGGAAGCACAGATACGCAGTATTTT.

This clone showed up just once. The chain combines TRBV19 with TRBJ1-1; D perhaps matches TRBD1 (5 bases). Germline-derived CDR1 and CDR2 are LNHDA and SQIVND (reference sequence). V was clipped by 5 bases and J by 0 bases, with 16 bases between them. The CDR3 is 16 residues long. The CDR3 nucleotides are TGTGCCAGTAGTCTCCTTGGGGACCGGATGAACACTGAAGCTTTCTTT. Amino acid sequence: CASSLLGDRMNTEAFF.

This chain uses TRBV5-1 with TRBJ1-4, with D unclear. This CDR3 contains 14 residues. The V gene lost 2 bases and the J gene lost 0 bases, with 5 bases spanning the gap. Germline CDR1 SGHRS, CDR2 YFSETQ. The CDR3 DNA is TGCGCCAGCAGCTTAGAATCAACTAATGAAAAACTGTTTTTT. It translates to CASSLESTNEKLFF.

This chain connects TRBV28 to TRBJ2-2; D remains ambiguous. The V end was cut by 8 bases, the J end by 8 bases, with 15 bases between. The CDR3 covers 13 residues. In germline, CDR1 is MDHEN, CDR2 SYDVKM. CDR3 DNA: TGTGCCAGCCATGACATTACCGGGGGGGAGCTGTTTTTT. Translation gives CASHDITGGELFF. Full variable domain (remainder filled in from reference TRBV28 and TRBJ2-2): DVKVTQSSRYLVKRTGEKVFLECVQDMDHENMFWYRQDPGLGLRLIYFSYDVKMKEKGDIPEGYSVSREKKERFSLILESASTNQTSMYLCASHDITGGELFFGEGSRLTVL.

The gene calls are TRBV3-1 (or the pseudogene TRBV3-2) and TRBJ1-6; 7 bases fit TRBD1. The CDR3 loop spans 17 amino acids. The germline V gene has CDR1 LGHDT and CDR2 YNNKEL (reference sequence). J was trimmed by 6 bases and V by 2 bases; bases with no gene match: 10. CDR3 DNA: TGTGCCAGCAGCCAACCACCCTTGACAGGGTTTAATTCACCCCTCCACTTT. Protein product: CASSQPPLTGFNSPLHF.

This rearrangement joins TRBV14 to TRBJ2-5, with D perhaps TRBD2 (5 bases). The CDR3 totals 12 residues. V dropped 1 base and J dropped 7 bases, with 7 bases sitting between them. Germline lookup yields CDR1 SGHDN and CDR2 FVKESK. The CDR3 region is CASSQGGGTQYF. CDR3 bases: TGTGCCAGCAGCCAAGGCGGAGGGACCCAGTACTTC.

The J gene is TRBJ1-2, the V gene TRBV10-1, with unresolved D. Between the trimmed V and J ends, which lost 4 bases and 3 bases, there was a span of 6 bases. This CDR3 is built from 12 residues. CDR1 is WNHNN, CDR2 SYGVQD, per germline (reference sequence). The CDR3 nucleotides read TGCGCCAGCAGTGTACAACACTATGGCTACACCTTC. It yields the protein CASSVQHYGYTF.

The chain has TRBV19 and TRBJ1-5; weak D call: TRBD1 (5 bases). The CDR3 is made up of 15 amino acids. The germline V and J ends were trimmed by 4 bases and 3 bases, with 13 bases remaining between them. Looked up from germline, CDR1 is LNHDA and CDR2 is SQIVND (reference sequence). CDR3 DNA: TGTGCCAGTAGTACTTGGGGGGTTTACAATCAGCCCCAGCATTTT. The encoded protein is CASSTWGVYNQPQHF.

The chain joins TRBV29-1 to TRBJ1-1; tentative D call: TRBD1 (6 bases). Germline V gives CDR1 SQVTM, CDR2 ANQGSEA. The germline V and J ends were trimmed by 5 bases and 4 bases, with 11 bases remaining between them. The CDR3 sequence is 12 residues long. This chain's CDR3 is CSVSTGTTEAFF. CDR3 sequence (DNA): TGCAGCGTTAGTACAGGGACCACTGAAGCTTTCTTT.

The genes are TRBV4-3 and TRBJ2-2; no clear D. The CDR3 is 14 residues long. The germline V and J ends were trimmed by 0 bases and 4 bases, with 6 bases remaining between them. Germline V gene sequence: CDR1 LGHNA, CDR2 YSLEER. CDR3 bases: TGCGCCAGCAGCCAAGAAATTGCCACCGGGGAGCTGTTTTTT. Amino acids: CASSQEIATGELFF.